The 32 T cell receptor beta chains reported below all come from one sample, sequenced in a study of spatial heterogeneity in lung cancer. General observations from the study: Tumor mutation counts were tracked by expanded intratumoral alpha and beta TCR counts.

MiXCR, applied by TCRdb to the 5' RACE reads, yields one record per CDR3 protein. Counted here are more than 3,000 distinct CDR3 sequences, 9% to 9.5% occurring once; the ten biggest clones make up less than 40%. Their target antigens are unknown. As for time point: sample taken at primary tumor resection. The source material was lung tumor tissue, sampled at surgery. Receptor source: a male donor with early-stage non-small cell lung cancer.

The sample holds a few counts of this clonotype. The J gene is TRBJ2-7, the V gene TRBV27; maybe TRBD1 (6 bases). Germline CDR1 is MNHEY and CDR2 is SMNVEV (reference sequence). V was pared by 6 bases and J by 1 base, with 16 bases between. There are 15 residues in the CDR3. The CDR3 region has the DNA TGTGCCAGCAGCCGGCCGACAGGAGGATCCTACGAGCAGTACTTC. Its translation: CASSRPTGGSYEQYF.

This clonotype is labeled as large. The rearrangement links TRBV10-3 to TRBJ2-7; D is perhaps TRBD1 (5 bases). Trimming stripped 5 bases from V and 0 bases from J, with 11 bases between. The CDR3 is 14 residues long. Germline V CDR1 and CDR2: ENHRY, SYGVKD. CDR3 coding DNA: TGTGCCATCAGTAACCAGGGAAGCTCCTACGAGCAGTACTTC. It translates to CAISNQGSSYEQYF.

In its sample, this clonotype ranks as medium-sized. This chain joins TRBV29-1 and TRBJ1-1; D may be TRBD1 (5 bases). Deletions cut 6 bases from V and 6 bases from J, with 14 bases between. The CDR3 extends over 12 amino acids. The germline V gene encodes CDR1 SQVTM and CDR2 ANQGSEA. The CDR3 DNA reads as TGCAGCGTCGCCGCGGGACTTTCTGAAGCTTTCTTT. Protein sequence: CSVAAGLSEAFF.

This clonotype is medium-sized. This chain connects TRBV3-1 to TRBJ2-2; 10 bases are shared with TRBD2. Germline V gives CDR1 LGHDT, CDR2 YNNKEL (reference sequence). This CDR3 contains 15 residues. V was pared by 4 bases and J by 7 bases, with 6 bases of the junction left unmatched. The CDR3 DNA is TGTGCCAGCAGCCGGCTAGCGGGAGTTTTCGGGGAGCTGTTTTTT. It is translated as CASSRLAGVFGELFF.

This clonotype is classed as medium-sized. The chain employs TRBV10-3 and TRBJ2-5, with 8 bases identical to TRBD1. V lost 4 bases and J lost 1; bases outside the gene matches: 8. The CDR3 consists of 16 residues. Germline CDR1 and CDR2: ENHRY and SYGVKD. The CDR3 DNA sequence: TGTGCCATCAGTGGGGGAGACAGGGGTTTCCAAGAGACCCAGTACTTC. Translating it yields CAISGGDRGFQETQYF.

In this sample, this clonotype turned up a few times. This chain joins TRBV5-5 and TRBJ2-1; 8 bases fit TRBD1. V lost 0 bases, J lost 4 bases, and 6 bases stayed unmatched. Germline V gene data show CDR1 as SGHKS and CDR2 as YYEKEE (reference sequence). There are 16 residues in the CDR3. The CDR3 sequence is CASSLEVRGPYNEQFF. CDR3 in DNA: TGTGCCAGCAGCTTGGAAGTCAGGGGGCCTTACAATGAGCAGTTCTTC.

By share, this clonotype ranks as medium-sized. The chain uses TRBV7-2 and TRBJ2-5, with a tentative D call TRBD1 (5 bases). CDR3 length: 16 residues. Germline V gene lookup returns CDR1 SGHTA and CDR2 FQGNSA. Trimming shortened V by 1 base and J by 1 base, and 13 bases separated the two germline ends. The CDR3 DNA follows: TGTGCCAGCAGCTTAGGCCCTAGGGGAATCCAAGAGACCCAGTACTTC. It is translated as CASSLGPRGIQETQYF.

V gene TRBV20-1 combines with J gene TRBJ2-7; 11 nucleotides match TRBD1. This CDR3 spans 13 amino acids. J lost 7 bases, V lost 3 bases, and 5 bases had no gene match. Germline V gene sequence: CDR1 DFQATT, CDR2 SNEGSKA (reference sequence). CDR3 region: CSARDRGPREQYF. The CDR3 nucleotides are TGCAGTGCTAGGGACAGGGGGCCGAGGGAGCAGTACTTC.

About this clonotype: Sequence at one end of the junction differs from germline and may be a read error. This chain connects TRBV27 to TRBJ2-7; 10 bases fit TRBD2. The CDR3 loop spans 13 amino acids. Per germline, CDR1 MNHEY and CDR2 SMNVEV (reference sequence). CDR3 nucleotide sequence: TGTGCCAGCCGCCTAGCGGGAGTGGGCGAGCAGCACTTC. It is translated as CASRLAGVGEQHF.

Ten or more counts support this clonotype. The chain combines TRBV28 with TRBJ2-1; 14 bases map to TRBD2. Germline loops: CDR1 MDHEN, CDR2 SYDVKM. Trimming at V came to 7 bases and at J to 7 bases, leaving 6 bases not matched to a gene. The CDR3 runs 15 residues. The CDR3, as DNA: TGTGCCAGCACCCGACTAGCGGGAGGGGTAAATGAGCAGTTCTTC. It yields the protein CASTRLAGGVNEQFF.

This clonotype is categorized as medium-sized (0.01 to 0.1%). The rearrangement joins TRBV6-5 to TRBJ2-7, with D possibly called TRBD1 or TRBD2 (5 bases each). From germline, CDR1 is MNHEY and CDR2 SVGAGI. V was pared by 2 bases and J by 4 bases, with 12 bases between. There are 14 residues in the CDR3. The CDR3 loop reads CASSYKGRTYEQYF. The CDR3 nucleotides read TGTGCCAGCAGTTACAAGGGACGGACATACGAGCAGTACTTC.

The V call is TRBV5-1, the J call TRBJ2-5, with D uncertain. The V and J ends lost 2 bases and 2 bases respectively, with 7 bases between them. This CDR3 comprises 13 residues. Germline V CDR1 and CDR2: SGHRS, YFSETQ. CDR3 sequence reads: CASSFGGQETQYF. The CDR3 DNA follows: TGCGCCAGCAGCTTTGGTGGGCAAGAGACCCAGTACTTC.

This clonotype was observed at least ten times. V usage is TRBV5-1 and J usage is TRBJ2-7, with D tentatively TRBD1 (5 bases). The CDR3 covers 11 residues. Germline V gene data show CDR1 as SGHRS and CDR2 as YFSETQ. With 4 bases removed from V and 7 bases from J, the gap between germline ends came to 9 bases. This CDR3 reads CASSTGQEQYF. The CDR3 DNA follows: TGCGCCAGCAGCACCGGACAAGAGCAGTACTTC.

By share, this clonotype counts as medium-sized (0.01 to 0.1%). The DNA of the CDR3 is TGCAGCGTTCAGAGGGGGCTCGCAGATACGCAGTATTTT. This codes for CSVQRGLADTQYF. The chain has TRBV29-1 and TRBJ2-3, with 7 bases that match TRBD1. Losses at the gene ends were 5 bases for V and 4 bases for J; bases not matched to a gene: 6. This CDR3 has 13 residues. Germline lookup yields CDR1 SQVTM and CDR2 ANQGSEA.

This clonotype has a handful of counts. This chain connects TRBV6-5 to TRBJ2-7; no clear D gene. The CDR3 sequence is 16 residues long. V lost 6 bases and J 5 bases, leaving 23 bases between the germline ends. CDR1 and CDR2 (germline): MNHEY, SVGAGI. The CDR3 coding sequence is TGTGCCAGCAGCCCGGGCCCGCGATCGACTGCCGACGAGCAGTACTTC. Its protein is CASSPGPRSTADEQYF.

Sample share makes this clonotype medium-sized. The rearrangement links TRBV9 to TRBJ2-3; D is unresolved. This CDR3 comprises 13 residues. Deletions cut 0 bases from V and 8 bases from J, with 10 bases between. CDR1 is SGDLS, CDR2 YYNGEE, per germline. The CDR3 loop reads CASSVAESGTQYF. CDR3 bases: TGTGCCAGCAGCGTAGCTGAGTCAGGTACGCAGTATTTT.

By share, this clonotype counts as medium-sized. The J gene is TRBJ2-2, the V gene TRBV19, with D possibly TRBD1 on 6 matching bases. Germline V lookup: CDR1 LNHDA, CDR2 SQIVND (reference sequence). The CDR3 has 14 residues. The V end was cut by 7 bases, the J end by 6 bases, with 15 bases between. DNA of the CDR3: TGTGCCAGTACTATGGACAGTACATCCGGGGAGCTGTTTTTT. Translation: CASTMDSTSGELFF.

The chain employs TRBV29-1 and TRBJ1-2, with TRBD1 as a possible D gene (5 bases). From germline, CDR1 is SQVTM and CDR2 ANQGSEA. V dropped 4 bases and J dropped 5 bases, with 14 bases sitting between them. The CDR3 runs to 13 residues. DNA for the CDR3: TGCAGCGTTGGGCTGGGAGGGGCGTATGGCTACACCTTC. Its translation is CSVGLGGAYGYTF.

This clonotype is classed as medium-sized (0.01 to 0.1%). The CDR3 is CATSDAGRTQETQYF. The DNA for the CDR3 is TGTGCCACCAGTGATGCGGGACGCACACAAGAGACCCAGTACTTC. This chain connects TRBV24-1 to TRBJ2-5; D might be TRBD2 (6 bases). This CDR3 has 15 amino acids. Trimming left V 3 bases short and J 2 bases short, with 12 bases between. CDR1 KGHDR and CDR2 SFDVKD come from the germline V gene.

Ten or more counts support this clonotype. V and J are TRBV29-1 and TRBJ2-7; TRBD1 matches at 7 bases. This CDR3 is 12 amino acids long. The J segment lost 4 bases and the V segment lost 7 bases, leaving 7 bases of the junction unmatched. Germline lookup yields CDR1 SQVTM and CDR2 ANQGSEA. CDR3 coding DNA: TGCAGCGCTGAGACAGGGAAGTACGAGCAGTACTTC. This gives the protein CSAETGKYEQYF.

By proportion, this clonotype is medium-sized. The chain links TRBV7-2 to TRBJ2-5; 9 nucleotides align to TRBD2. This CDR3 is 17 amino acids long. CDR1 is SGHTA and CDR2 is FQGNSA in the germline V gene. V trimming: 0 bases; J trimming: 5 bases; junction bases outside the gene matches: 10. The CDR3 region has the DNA TGTGCCAGCAGCTTAGCGCGGGGAGCGGGGGGTTGGGAGACCCAGTACTTC. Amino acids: CASSLARGAGGWETQYF.

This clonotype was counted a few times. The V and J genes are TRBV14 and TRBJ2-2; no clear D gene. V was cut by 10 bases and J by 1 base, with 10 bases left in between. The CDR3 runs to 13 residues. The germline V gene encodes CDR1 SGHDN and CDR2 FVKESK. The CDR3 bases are TGTGCCACCCATGCCAGGAACACCGGGGAGCTGTTTTTT. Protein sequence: CATHARNTGELFF.

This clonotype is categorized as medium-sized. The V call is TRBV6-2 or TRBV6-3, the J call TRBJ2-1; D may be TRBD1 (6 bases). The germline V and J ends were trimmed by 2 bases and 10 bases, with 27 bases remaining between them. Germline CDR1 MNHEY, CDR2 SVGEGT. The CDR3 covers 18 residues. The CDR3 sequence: CASSYDLGRARGPPEQFF. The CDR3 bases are TGTGCCAGCAGTTACGATCTAGGCCGGGCCAGGGGTCCACCGGAGCAGTTCTTC.

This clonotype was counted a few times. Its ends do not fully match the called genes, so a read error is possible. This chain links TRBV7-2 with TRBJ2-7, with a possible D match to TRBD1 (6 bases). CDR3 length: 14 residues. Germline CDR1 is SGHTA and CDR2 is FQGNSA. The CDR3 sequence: CASSLRDTDYVQYF. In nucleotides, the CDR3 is TGTGCCAGCAGCCTCCGGGACACCGACTACGTGCAGTACTTC.

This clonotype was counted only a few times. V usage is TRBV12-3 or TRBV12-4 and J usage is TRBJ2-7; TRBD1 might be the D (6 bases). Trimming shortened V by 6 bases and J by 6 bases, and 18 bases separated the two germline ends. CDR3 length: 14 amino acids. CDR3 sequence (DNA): TGTGCCAGCAGCCTGACAGGAGGAACAATCGAGCAGTACTTC. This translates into CASSLTGGTIEQYF.

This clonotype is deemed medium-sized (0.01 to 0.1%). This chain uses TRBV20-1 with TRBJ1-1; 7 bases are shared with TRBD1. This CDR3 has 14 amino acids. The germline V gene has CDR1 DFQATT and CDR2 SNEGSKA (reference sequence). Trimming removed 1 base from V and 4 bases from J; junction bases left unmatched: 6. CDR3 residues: CSARGTSGGTEAFF. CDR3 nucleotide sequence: TGCAGTGCTAGAGGGACTTCAGGGGGCACTGAAGCTTTCTTT.

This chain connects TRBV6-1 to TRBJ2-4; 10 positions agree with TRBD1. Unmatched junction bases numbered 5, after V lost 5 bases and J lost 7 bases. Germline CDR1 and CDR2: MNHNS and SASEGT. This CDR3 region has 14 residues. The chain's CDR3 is CASSRDRGENIQYF. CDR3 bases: TGTGCCAGCAGTCGGGACAGGGGAGAGAACATTCAGTACTTC.

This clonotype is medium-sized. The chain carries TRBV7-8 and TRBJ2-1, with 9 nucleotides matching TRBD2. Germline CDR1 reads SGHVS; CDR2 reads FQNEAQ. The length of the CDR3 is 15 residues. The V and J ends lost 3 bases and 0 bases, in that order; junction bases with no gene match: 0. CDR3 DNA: TGTGCCAGCAGCTTTAGCGGGAGCTCCTACAATGAGCAGTTCTTC. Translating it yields CASSFSGSSYNEQFF.

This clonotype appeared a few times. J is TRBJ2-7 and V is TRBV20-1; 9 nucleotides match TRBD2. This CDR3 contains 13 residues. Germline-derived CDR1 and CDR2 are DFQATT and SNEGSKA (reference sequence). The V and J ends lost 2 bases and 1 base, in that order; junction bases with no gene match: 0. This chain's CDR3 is CSARLAGSYEQYF. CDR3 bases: TGCAGTGCTAGACTAGCGGGGTCCTACGAGCAGTACTTC.

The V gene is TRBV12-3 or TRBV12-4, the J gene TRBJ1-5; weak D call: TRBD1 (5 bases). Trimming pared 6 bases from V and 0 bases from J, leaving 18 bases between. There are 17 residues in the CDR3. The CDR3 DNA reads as TGTGCCAGCAGCGCCGGGACGGTTCTTTATAGCAATCAGCCCCAGCATTTT. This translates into CASSAGTVLYSNQPQHF.

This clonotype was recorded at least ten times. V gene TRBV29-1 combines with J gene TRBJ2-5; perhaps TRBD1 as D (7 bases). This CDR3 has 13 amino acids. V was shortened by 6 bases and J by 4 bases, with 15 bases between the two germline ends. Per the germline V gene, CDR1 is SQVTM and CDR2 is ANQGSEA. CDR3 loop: CSVQGGSGETQYF. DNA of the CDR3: TGCAGCGTCCAGGGGGGTAGTGGAGAGACCCAGTACTTC.

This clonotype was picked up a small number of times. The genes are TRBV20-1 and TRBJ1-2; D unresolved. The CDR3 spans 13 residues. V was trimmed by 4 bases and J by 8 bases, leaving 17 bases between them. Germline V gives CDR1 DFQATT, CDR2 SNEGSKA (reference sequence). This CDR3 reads CSATGRVGKGYTF. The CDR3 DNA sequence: TGCAGTGCTACTGGACGGGTGGGGAAAGGCTACACCTTC.